This T cell receptor (beta chain) was sequenced in a study of human T cells and chemical hapten exposure. Study-level background: The study traced per-sample TCR yield variation mainly to small differences in pooled library volumes.

Of note for this clonotype: Its specificity is unknown. This may come from a read error, since a much larger clone is one base off.

The V gene's germline CDR1 is DFQATT and CDR2 SNEGSKA (reference sequence). The V end was cut by 6 bases, the J end by 3 bases, with 14 bases between. This CDR3 is built from 13 residues. General study findings and limits: TCRs above 1 in 1000 frequency stayed constant with DPC sensitization.

The library gave individual cDNA molecules unique molecular identifiers. TCRdb recomputed calls from the RACE reads with MiXCR, one row per CDR3 protein. The table includes roughly 380,000 distinct CDR3 sequences, roughly 5.3% detected once. The time point is: pre-sensitization, week 0. Documented treatment: therapeutic diphenylcyclopropenone sensitization with weekly scalp DPC. Drawing of blood took place ahead of applying each patch test. The source material was whole blood, sampled in connection with sensitization to the hapten diphenylcyclopropenone (DPC). The V call is TRBV20-1, the J call TRBJ1-2; D is uncertain. The receptor was isolated from a woman aged 45 to 65 with alopecia areata. Some clones in this sample may be carry-over from other donors' samples. As DNA, the CDR3 is TGCAGTGCCCCCGCAGTGGTGGACTATGGCTACACCTTC. This sequence encodes CSAPAVVDYGYTF.